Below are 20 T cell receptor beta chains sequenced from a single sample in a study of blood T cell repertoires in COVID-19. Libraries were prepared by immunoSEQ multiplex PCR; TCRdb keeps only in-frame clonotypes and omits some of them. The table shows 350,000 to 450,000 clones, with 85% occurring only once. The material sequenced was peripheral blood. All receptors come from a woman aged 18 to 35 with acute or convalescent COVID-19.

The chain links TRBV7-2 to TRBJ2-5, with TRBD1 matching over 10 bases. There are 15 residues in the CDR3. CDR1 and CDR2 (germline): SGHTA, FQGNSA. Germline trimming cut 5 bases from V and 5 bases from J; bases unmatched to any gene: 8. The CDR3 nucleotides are TGTGCCAGCAGCCCTCGACAGGGGGCATGGGAGACCCAGTACTTC. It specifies CASSPRQGAWETQYF. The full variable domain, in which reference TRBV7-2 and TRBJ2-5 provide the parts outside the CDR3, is GAGVSQSPSNKVTEKGKDVELRCDPISGHTALYWYRQSLGQGLEFLIYFQGNSAPDKSGLPSDRFSAERTGGSVSTLTIQRTQQEDSAVYLCASSPRQGAWETQYFGPGTRLLVL.

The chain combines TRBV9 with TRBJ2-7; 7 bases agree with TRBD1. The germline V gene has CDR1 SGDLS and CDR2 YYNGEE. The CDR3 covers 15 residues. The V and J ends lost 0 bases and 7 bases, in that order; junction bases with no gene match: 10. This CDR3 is CASSVDEGAVREQYF. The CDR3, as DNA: TGTGCCAGCAGCGTAGACGAGGGGGCTGTTCGGGAGCAGTACTTC.

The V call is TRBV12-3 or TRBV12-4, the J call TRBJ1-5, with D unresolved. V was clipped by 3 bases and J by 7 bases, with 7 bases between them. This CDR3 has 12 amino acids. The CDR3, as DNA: TGTGCCAGCAGTTTGGGAGAGCAGCCCCAGCATTTT. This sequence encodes CASSLGEQPQHF.

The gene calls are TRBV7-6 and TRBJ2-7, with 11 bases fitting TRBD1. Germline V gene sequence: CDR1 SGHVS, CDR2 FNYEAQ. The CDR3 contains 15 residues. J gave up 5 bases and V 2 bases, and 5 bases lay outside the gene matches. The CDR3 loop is CASSLLGTGGNEQYF. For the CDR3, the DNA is TGTGCCAGCAGCTTATTGGGGACAGGGGGAAACGAGCAGTACTTC. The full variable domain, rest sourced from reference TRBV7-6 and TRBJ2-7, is GAGVSQSPRYKVTKRGQDVALRCDPISGHVSLYWYRQALGQGPEFLTYFNYEAQQDKSGLPNDRFSAERPEGSISTLTIQRTEQRDSAMYRCASSLLGTGGNEQYFGPGTRLTVT.

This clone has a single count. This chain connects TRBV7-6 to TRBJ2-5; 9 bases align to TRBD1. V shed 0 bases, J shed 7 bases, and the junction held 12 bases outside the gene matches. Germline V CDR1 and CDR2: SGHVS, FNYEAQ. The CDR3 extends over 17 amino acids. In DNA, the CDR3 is TGTGCCAGCAGCTTAGCGCACGGGACAGGGTTTTCCCGGACCCAGTACTTC. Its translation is CASSLAHGTGFSRTQYF.

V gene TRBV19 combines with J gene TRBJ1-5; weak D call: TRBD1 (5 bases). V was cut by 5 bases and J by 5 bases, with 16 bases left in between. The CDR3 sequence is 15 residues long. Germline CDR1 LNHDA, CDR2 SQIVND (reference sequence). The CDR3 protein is CASSLVGLGYQPQHF. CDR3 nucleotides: TGTGCCAGTAGTTTAGTGGGGCTCGGGTATCAGCCCCAGCATTTT.

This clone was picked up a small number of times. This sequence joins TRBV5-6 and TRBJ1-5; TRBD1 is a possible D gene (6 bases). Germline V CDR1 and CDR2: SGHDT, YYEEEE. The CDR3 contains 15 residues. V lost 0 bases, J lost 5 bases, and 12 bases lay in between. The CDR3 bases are TGTGCCAGCAGCTTGGTAGGGGACACCTATCAGCCCCAGCATTTT. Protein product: CASSLVGDTYQPQHF.

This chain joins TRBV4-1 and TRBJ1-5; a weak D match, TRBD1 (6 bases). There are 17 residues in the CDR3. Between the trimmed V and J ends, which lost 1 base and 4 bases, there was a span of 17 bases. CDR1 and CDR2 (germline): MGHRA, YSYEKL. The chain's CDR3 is CASSQGWARGTNQPQHF. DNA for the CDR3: TGCGCCAGCAGCCAAGGGTGGGCAAGGGGGACAAATCAGCCCCAGCATTTT.

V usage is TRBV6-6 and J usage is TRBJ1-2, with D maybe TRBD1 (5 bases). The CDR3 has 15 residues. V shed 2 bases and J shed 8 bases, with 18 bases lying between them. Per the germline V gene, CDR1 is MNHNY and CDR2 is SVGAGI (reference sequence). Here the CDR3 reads CASSYERGAREGYTF. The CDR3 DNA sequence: TGTGCCAGCAGTTACGAGAGGGGCGCTCGGGAGGGCTACACCTTC.

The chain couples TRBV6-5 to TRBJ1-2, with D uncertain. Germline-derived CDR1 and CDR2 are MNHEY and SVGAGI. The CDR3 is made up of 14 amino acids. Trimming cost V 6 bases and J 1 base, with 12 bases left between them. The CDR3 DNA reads TGTGCCAGCAGGGGAGGGCTAGATAACTATGGCTACACCTTC. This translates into CASRGGLDNYGYTF.

CDR3 residues: CASVRDQRYEQYF. The CDR3 DNA follows: TGTGCCAGCGTCCGGGATCAGAGGTACGAGCAGTACTTC. The gene calls are TRBV6-5 and TRBJ2-7; D may be TRBD2 (5 bases). Trimming took 8 bases from V and 4 from J, leaving 15 bases between them. Germline lookup yields CDR1 MNHEY and CDR2 SVGAGI. The CDR3 runs to 13 residues.

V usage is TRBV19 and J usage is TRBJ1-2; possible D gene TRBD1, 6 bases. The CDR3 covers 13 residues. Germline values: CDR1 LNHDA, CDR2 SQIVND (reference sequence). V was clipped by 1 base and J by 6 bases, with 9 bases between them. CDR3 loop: CASSIGQADGYTF. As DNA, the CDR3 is TGTGCCAGTAGTATAGGACAGGCTGATGGCTACACCTTC.

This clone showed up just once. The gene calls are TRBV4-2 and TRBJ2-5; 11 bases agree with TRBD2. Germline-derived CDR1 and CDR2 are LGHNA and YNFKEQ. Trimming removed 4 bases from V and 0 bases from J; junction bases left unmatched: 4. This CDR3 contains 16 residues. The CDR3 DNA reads TGTGCCAGCAGCCCCCATAGCGGGGGGGACCAAGAGACCCAGTACTTC. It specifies CASSPHSGGDQETQYF.

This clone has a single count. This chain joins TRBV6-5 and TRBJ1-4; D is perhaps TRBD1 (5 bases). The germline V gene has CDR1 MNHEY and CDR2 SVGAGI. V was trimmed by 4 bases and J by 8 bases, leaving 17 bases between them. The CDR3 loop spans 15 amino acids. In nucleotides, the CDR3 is TGTGCCAGCAGTTTCCTGGGCCAGGGAGGGGAAAAACTGTTTTTT. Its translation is CASSFLGQGGEKLFF.

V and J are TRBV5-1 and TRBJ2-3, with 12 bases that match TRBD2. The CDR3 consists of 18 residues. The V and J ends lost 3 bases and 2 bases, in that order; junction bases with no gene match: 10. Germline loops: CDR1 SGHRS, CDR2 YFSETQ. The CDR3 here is CASSSHPSGRADTDTQYF. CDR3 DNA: TGCGCCAGCAGCTCCCATCCTAGCGGGAGGGCCGACACAGATACGCAGTATTTT.

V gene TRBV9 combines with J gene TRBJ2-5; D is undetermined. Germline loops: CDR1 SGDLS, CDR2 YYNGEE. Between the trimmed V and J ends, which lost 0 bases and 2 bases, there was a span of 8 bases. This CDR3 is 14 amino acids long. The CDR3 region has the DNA TGTGCCAGCAGCGTAGACTCAGGACAAGAGACCCAGTACTTC. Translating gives CASSVDSGQETQYF.

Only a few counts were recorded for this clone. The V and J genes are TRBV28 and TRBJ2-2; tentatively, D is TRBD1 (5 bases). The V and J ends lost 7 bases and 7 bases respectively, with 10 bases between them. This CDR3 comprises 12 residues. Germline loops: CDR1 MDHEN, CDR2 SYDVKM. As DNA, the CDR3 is TGTGCCAGCACACCAAGGGGCGGGGAGCTGTTTTTT. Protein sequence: CASTPRGGELFF. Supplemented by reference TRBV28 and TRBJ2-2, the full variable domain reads DVKVTQSSRYLVKRTGEKVFLECVQDMDHENMFWYRQDPGLGLRLIYFSYDVKMKEKGDIPEGYSVSREKKERFSLILESASTNQTSMYLCASTPRGGELFFGEGSRLTVL.

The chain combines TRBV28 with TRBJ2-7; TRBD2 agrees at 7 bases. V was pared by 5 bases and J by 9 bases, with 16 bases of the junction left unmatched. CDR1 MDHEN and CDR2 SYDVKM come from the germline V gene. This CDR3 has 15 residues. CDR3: CASSTVAGAKRGQYF. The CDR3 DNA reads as TGTGCCAGCAGTACCGTCGCGGGAGCTAAACGGGGGCAGTACTTC.

The CDR3 coding sequence is TGTGCCAGCAGCTTAGAGTCCAGGTGGAACGAGCAGTACTTC. Translating gives CASSLESRWNEQYF. The chain carries TRBV11-2 and TRBJ2-7; D remains ambiguous. CDR3 length: 14 amino acids. Looked up from germline, CDR1 is SGHAT and CDR2 is FQNNGV. Trimming left V 0 bases short and J 5 bases short, with 11 bases between.

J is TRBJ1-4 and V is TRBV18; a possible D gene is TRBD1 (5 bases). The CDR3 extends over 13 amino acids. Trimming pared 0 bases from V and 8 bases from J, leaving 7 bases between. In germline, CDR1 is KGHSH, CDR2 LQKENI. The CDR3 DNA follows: TGTGCCAGCTCACCACCGGGGCTGGAAAAACTGTTTTTT. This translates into CASSPPGLEKLFF.